This T cell receptor (beta chain) was found in a study of blood T cell repertoires in COVID-19. Background on the study: Donors in the United States, Italy and Spain gave samples during acute or convalescent COVID-19.

V lost 6 bases to trimming and J lost 6 bases, with 17 bases between them. CDR3 length equals 14 residues. Per the germline V gene, CDR1 is LGHDT and CDR2 is YNNKEL (reference sequence). Generated by immunoSEQ multiplex PCR, the TCRdb table keeps only in-frame clones and is missing some. The data hold approximately 270,000 clones, with 80% to 90% observed a single time. The specimen was peripheral blood. The origin of this receptor is a woman in her seventies with acute or convalescent COVID-19. This sequence joins TRBV3-1 (or the pseudogene TRBV3-2) and TRBJ1-2, with D uncertain. The CDR3 nucleotides are TGTGCCAGCAGTGGTCTGGAGGCATTCAATGGCTACACCTTC. It translates to CASSGLEAFNGYTF.